The present T cell receptor (beta chain) was sequenced within a study of long-term antiretroviral therapy in people with HIV. Researchers ran immunoSEQ v3.0 at survey level. The protocol was immunoSEQ multiplex PCR, while the TCRdb copy is restricted to in-frame clones and leaves out a portion. The sample comprises some 20,000 clones, approximately 88% of which are singletons, and 8.8% rests with the top ten. Trimming removed 0 bases from V and 2 bases from J, with 6 bases in between. In germline, CDR1 is SGHRS, CDR2 YFSETQ. The length of the CDR3 is 14 residues. The chain has TRBV5-1 and TRBJ1-5; D not resolved. This specimen consisted of unsorted PBMCs, obtained 1.2 years after starting antiretroviral therapy. The receptor comes from a woman in her 40s with HIV. This chain's CDR3 is CASSLDLGNQPQHF. CDR3 DNA: TGCGCCAGCAGCTTGGATTTGGGCAATCAGCCCCAGCATTTT.